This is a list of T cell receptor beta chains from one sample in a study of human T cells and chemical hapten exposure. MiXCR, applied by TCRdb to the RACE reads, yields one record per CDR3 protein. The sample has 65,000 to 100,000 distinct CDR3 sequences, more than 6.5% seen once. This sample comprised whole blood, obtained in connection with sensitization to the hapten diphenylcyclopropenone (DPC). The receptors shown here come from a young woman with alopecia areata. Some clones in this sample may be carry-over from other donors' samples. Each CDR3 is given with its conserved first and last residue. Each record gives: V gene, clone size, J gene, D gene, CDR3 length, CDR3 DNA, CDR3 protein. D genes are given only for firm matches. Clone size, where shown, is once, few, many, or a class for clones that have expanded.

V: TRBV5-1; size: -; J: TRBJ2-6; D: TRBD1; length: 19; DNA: TGCGCCAGCAGATATCAACAGGGGACGCTCCCCTCTGGGGCCAACGTCCTGACTTTC; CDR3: CASRYQQGTLPSGANVLTF
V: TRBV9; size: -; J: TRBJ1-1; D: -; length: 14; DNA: TGTGCCAGCAGCGTAGAGGAACAGGGCCCTGAAGCTTTCTTT; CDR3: CASSVEEQGPEAFF
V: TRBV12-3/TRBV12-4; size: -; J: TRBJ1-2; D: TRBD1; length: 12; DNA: TGTGCCAGCAGTCCGACAGGGAGTGTCTACACCTTC; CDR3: CASSPTGSVYTF
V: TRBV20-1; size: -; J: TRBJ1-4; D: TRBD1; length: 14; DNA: TGCAGTGCTCCTTTTACAGGGGGCGGTGAAAAACTGTTTTTT; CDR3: CSAPFTGGGEKLFF
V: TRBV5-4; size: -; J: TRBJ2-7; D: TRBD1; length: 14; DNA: TGTGCCAGCAGCATGGGACAGGGGGGGTACGAGCAGTACTTC; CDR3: CASSMGQGGYEQYF
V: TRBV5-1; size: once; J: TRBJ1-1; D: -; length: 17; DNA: TGCGCCTCCTCCGGCGGGGGGGCGGCCCAAAGATACACTGAAGCTTTCTTT; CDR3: CASSGGGAAQRYTEAFF
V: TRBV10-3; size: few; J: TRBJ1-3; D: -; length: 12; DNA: TGTGCCATCAGTGAAATGGGGAACACCATATATTTT; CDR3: CAISEMGNTIYF
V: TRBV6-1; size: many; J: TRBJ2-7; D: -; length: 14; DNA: TGTGCCAGCAGCGGTCAGGGGGGACTCTACGAGCAGTACTTC; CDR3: CASSGQGGLYEQYF
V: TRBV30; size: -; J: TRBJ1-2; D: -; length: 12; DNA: TGTGCCTGGGACACGACAGGAGGACGCTACACCTTC; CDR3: CAWDTTGGRYTF
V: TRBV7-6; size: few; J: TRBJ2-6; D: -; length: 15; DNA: TGTGCCAGCAGTCCGGCAGGCTCTGGGGCCAACGTCCTGACTTTC; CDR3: CASSPAGSGANVLTF
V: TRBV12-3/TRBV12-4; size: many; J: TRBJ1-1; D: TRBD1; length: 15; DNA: TGTGCCAGCAGTTTAGGTGACAGGGGGTACACTGAAGCTTTCTTT; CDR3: CASSLGDRGYTEAFF
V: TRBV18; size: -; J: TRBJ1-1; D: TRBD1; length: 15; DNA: TGTGCCAGCTCATTTGGGACAGTTTGGAACACTGAAGCTTTCTTT; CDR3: CASSFGTVWNTEAFF
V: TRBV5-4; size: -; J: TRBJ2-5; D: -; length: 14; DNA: TGTGCCAGCAGCTTGGAGAGAGGGAAAGAGACCCAGTACTTC; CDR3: CASSLERGKETQYF
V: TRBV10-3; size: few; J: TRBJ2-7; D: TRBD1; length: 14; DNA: TGTGCCATCAGTGAGTACAGGGGGGTCTACGAGCAGTACTTC; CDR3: CAISEYRGVYEQYF
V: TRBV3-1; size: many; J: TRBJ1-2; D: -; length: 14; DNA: TGTGCCAGCAGCCAGCCCTCACTGGGCTATGGCTACACCTTC; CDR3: CASSQPSLGYGYTF
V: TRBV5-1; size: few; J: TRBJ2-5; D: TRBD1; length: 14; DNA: TGCGCCAGCAGCGCGGCAGGGGGCCAAGAGACCCAGTACTTC; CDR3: CASSAAGGQETQYF
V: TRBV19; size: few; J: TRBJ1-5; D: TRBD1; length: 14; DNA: TGTGCCAGTAGTATAGACCCCAGGGGGCAGCCCCAGCATTTT; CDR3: CASSIDPRGQPQHF
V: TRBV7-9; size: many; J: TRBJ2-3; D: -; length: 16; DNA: TGTGCCAGCAGCTTTTATTGGCGGGGAAGCACAGATACGCAGTATTTT; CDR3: CASSFYWRGSTDTQYF
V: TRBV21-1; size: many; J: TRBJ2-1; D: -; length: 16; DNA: TGTGCCAGCAGCAAAGTTTGGCTAGCGGACTACAATGAGCAGTTCTTC; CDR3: CASSKVWLADYNEQFF
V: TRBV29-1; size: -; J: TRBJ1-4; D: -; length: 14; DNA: TGCAGCGCTAACCGTCAGGGGTTTGGGGAAAAACTGTTTTTT; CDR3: CSANRQGFGEKLFF
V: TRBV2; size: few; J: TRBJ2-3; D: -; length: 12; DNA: TGTGCCAGCAGTGATTGGACAGATACGCAGTATTTT; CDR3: CASSDWTDTQYF
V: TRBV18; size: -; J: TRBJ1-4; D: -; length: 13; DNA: TGTGCCAGCTCAGCAGACCTAAATGAAAAACTGTTTTTT; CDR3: CASSADLNEKLFF
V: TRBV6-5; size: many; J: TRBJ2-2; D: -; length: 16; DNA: TGTGCCAGCAGCCTTGACAGGCCCAAGAACACCGGGGAGCTGTTTTTT; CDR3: CASSLDRPKNTGELFF
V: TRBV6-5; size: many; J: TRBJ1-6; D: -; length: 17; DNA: TGTGCCAGCAGTGACTCCCTTCGAGGGGTAGATTTTTCACCCCTCCACTTT; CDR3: CASSDSLRGVDFSPLHF
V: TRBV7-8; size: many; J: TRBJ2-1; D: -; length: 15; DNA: TGTGCCAGCAGCCCCGGGGTTAGCTCCTACAATGAGCAGTTCTTC; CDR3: CASSPGVSSYNEQFF
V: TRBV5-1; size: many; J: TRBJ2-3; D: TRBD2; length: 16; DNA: TGCGCCAGCAGCTTGGAAGTAGCGGGCCCCACAGATACGCAGTATTTT; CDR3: CASSLEVAGPTDTQYF
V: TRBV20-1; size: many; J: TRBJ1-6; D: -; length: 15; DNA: TGCAGTGCTAGAGCCGGAGACAGAGATAATTCACCCCTCCACTTT; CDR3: CSARAGDRDNSPLHF
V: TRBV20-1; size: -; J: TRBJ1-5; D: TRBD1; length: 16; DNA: TGCAGTGCTAGAGATCCTCGACAGGGAGTCGATCAGCCCCAGCATTTT; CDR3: CSARDPRQGVDQPQHF
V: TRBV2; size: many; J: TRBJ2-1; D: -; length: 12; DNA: TGTGCCAGCAGTTATTCAGACAATGAGCAGTTCTTC; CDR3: CASSYSDNEQFF
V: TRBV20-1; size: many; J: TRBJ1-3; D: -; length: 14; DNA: TGCAGTGCTAGTCCCAGTAGCTCTGGAAACACCATATATTTT; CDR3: CSASPSSSGNTIYF
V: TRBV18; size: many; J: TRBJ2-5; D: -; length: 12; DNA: TGTGCCAGCTCACAACCCTGGGAGACCCAGTACTTC; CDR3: CASSQPWETQYF
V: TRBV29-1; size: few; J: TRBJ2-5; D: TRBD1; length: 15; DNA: TGCAGCGTGGACCTGACAGGGTCCCGGCAAGAGACCCAGTACTTC; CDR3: CSVDLTGSRQETQYF
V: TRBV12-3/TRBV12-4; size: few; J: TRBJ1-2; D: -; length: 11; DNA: TGTGCCACCTACAGACTCTATGGCTACACCTTC; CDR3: CATYRLYGYTF
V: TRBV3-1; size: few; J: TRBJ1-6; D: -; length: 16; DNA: TGTGCCAGCAGCCAAGTGGGGAGTGTTCTAGGTTCACCCCTCCACTTT; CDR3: CASSQVGSVLGSPLHF
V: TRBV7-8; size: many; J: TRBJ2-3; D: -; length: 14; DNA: TGTGCCAGCAGCTTATCGCAGTGGACAGATACGCAGTATTTT; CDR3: CASSLSQWTDTQYF
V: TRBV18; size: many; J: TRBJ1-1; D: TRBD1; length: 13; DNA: TGTGCCAGCTCACCCAGACAGGGGGATGAAGCTTTCTTT; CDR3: CASSPRQGDEAFF
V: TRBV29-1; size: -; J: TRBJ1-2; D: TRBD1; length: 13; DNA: TGCAGCGCCAGGACAGGAAGTAACTATGGCTACACCTTC; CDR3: CSARTGSNYGYTF
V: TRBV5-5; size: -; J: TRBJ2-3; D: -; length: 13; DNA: TGTGCCAGCAGCTTGGAACGAACTGATACGCAGTATTTT; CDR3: CASSLERTDTQYF
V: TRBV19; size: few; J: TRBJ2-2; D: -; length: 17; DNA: TGTGCCAGTAGTCCAACCCCCCAGGGAACCAACACCGGGGAGCTGTTTTTT; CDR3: CASSPTPQGTNTGELFF
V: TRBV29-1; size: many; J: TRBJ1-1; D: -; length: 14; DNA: TGCAGCGTTGTGCAACCTACGATGAACACTGAAGCTTTCTTT; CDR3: CSVVQPTMNTEAFF
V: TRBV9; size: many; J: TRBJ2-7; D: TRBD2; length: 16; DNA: TGTGCCAGCAGCGTAGGACTAGCGGGGGCGTTCTACGAGCAGTACTTC; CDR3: CASSVGLAGAFYEQYF
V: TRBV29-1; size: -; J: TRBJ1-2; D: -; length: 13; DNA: TGCAGCGTTGTTGGAGATTTTAACTATGGCTACACCTTC; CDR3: CSVVGDFNYGYTF
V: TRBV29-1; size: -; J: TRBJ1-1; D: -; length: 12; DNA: TGCAGCGTTGAGGACGGGAACACTGAAGCTTTCTTT; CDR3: CSVEDGNTEAFF
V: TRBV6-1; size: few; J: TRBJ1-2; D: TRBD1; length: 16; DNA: TGTGCCAGCAGTGAAGATGGAGGGACAGGGAACTATGGCTACACCTTC; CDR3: CASSEDGGTGNYGYTF
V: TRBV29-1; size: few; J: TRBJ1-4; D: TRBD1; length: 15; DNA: TGCAGCGTTGTCGCAACAGGGGTGAGGAATGAAAAACTGTTTTTT; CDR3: CSVVATGVRNEKLFF
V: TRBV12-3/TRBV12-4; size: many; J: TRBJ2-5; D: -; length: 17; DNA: TGTGCCAGCAGTTTAGCCATTCTAGGACTGGCGGCAGAGACCCAGTACTTC; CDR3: CASSLAILGLAAETQYF
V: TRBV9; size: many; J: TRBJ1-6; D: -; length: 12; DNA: TGTGCCAGCAGCACCGGGAGGACACCCCTCCACTTT; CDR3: CASSTGRTPLHF
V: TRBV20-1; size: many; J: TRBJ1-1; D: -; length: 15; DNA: TGCAGTGCTTACACCGGGGGCGCGGGGGGGACTGAAGCTTTCTTT; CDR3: CSAYTGGAGGTEAFF
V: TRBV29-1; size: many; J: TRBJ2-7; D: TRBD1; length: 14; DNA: TGCAGCGTAAAAGAGGGGGCATCAACCTACGAGCAGTACTTC; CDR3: CSVKEGASTYEQYF
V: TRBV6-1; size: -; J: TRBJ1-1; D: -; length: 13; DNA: TGTGCCAGCAGTGAAGGGGGAGACACTGAAGCTTTCTTT; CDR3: CASSEGGDTEAFF
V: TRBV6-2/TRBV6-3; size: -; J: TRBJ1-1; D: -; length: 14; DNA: TGTGCCAGCAGGATGACAGAAGGTAGGACTGAAGCTTTCTTT; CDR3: CASRMTEGRTEAFF